Included here is one TCR beta chain sequence, with context. Its antigen is undetermined. This sample is drawn from a study of PD-1 blockade in classical Hodgkin lymphoma. Generated by immunoSEQ multiplex PCR, the TCRdb table keeps only in-frame clones and is missing some. Found here are 55,000 to 75,000 clones, just over 90% of them singletons; the top ten hold 6.5% to 8%. With no exception, relapse followed autologous stem cell transplantation in all patients, and brentuximab vedotin exposure varied. The patients, who had relapsed/refractory classical Hodgkin lymphoma, achieved best responses of complete response, partial response or progressive disease. Study-wide results and caveats: CD4+ TCR diversity climbed significantly by C4D1, unlike CD8+ TCR diversity. What drove the repertoire differences, possibly disease activity or prior therapy, has not been defined. Patients starting nivolumab less than 1 year after ASCT had lower diversity and were excluded from later analyses.

Trimming took 8 bases from V and 3 from J; bases not matched to a gene: 3. Germline assignment: CDR1 SEHNR and CDR2 FQNEAQ (reference sequence). The CDR3 is made up of 13 amino acids. The sequence was obtained from a human donor with classical Hodgkin lymphoma. Sequencing used peripheral blood mononuclear cells (PBMCs), obtained at baseline. V gene TRBV7-9 combines with J gene TRBJ2-7, with 11 positions matching TRBD2. For the CDR3, the DNA is TGTGCCAGCCTCGGGACTAGCGGCTACGAGCAGTACTTC. It specifies CASLGTSGYEQYF.